This TCR beta chain originates from a study of shared T cell receptors in the human thymus. This clone was observed a single time. Sequenced by immunoSEQ multiplex PCR; TCRdb stores in-frame clones only, minus some. Here the sample spans 550,000 to 800,000 clones, approximately 85% being singletons. After removal of 0 bases from V and 1 base from J, the junction contained 16 bases not matched to a gene. The length of the CDR3 is 20 residues. Germline V gene data show CDR1 as MDHEN and CDR2 as SYDVKM. In addition, the sample was reused for a study of human thymus T cells. That work contributes: Resected material from corrective heart surgery provided the thymus tissue analysed. Gene usage (both V and J) appeared biased in thymic and blood repertoires. Unrelated individuals reportedly shared highly overlapping thymic TCR repertoires.

This chain links TRBV28 with TRBJ2-7, with 9 bases aligning to TRBD2. This TCR was recovered from a girl under two years old with a congenital heart defect. Sequences were obtained from thymocytes. The CDR3 reads CASSLCQGAGGQKLSYEQYF. CDR3 DNA sequence: TGTGCCAGCAGTTTATGTCAAGGAGCGGGGGGACAAAAATTATCCTACGAGCAGTACTTC.